The next 27 T cell receptor beta chains were all read from a single sample in a study of blood T cell repertoires in COVID-19. The table came from immunoSEQ multiplex PCR; TCRdb's copy has only in-frame clones and leaves some out. Found here are 150,000 to 200,000 clones, roughly 88% of them singletons; the top ten hold around 15%. Material for sequencing was PBMCs or T cells enriched from blood (not recorded which). The receptors originated from a man between 45 and 60 years old who had recovered from COVID-19.

The rearrangement uses TRBV5-4 and TRBJ1-3; no clear D gene. Trimming shortened V by 0 bases and J by 6 bases, and 7 bases separated the two germline ends. The germline V gene has CDR1 SGHNT and CDR2 YYREEE (reference sequence). This CDR3 has 13 residues. The CDR3 spells CASSLERENTIYF. The CDR3 DNA reads TGTGCCAGCAGCTTGGAGCGGGAAAACACCATATATTTT. The full variable domain, rest sourced from reference TRBV5-4 and TRBJ1-3, is ETGVTQSPTHLIKTRGQQVTLRCSSQSGHNTVSWYQQALGQGPQFIFQYYREEENGRGNFPPRFSGLQFPNYSSELNVNALELDDSALYLCASSLERENTIYFGEGSWLTVV.

The gene calls are TRBV12-5 and TRBJ2-3; TRBD2 aligns across 11 bases. Trimming removed 4 bases from V and 2 bases from J; junction bases left unmatched: 5. The CDR3 consists of 16 residues. In germline, CDR1 is LGHNT, CDR2 FRNRAP. DNA for the CDR3: TGTGCTAGTGGTTCTGGGACTAGCGGATACACAGATACGCAGTATTTT. The encoded protein is CASGSGTSGYTDTQYF. Complete variable domain (other parts from reference TRBV12-5 and TRBJ2-3): DARVTQTPRHKVTEMGQEVTMRCQPILGHNTVFWYRQTMMQGLELLAYFRNRAPLDDSGMPKDRFSAEMPDATLATLKIQPSEPRDSAVYFCASGSGTSGYTDTQYFGPGTRLTVL.

The chain carries TRBV11-2 and TRBJ2-5; the D gene is possibly TRBD2 (6 bases). CDR1 is SGHAT, CDR2 FQNNGV, per germline. CDR3 length: 14 residues. Trimming took off 5 bases at V and 2 bases at J, with 12 bases between the two ends. The CDR3 loop reads CASSEDSGQETQYF. Here the CDR3 DNA reads TGTGCCAGCAGCGAAGACAGCGGGCAAGAGACCCAGTACTTC.

The chain carries TRBV6-5 and TRBJ1-1; TRBD1 aligns across 7 bases. The CDR3 spans 14 residues. Germline CDR1 MNHEY, CDR2 SVGAGI. The V gene end was trimmed by 6 bases and the J gene end by 7 bases; junction bases not matched to a gene: 11. The CDR3 DNA follows: TGTGCCAGCAGAACACAGGGGCAAAGGGATGAAGCTTTCTTT. Its protein product is CASRTQGQRDEAFF.

This chain joins TRBV27 and TRBJ1-4, with D possibly TRBD1 on 6 matching bases. The germline V gene has CDR1 MNHEY and CDR2 SMNVEV (reference sequence). The CDR3 has 14 residues. V lost 3 bases, J lost 7 bases, and 12 bases lay in between. The CDR3 coding sequence is TGTGCCAGCAGTTTCGCTGGGGGCCGTGAAAAACTGTTTTTT. Its translation is CASSFAGGREKLFF. Looking up the rest from reference TRBV27 and TRBJ1-4 gives the full variable domain: EAQVTQNPRYLITVTGKKLTVTCSQNMNHEYMSWYRQDPGLGLRQIYYSMNVEVTDKGDVPEGYKVSRKEKRNFPLILESPSPNQTSLYFCASSFAGGREKLFFGSGTQLSVL.

The chain links TRBV5-1 to TRBJ1-2; 9 bases are a match to TRBD1. Per the germline V gene, CDR1 is SGHRS and CDR2 is YFSETQ. The CDR3 contains 13 residues. The ends lost 4 bases at V and 5 bases at J; junction bases unmatched: 3. The CDR3 here is CASSEQGAYGYTF. The DNA of the CDR3 is TGCGCCAGCAGCGAACAGGGGGCATATGGCTACACCTTC.

V and J are TRBV5-4 and TRBJ1-4; TRBD1 matches at 8 bases. CDR1 SGHNT and CDR2 YYREEE come from the germline V gene (reference sequence). Germline trimming cut 1 base from V and 5 bases from J; bases unmatched to any gene: 4. This CDR3 has 15 amino acids. The chain's CDR3 is CASSLPTGGNEKLFF. The CDR3, as DNA: TGTGCCAGCAGCTTGCCAACAGGGGGGAATGAAAAACTGTTTTTT.

This chain links TRBV13 with TRBJ1-1; D is possibly TRBD1 (6 bases). Trimming shortened V by 1 base and J by 1 base, and 10 bases separated the two germline ends. The CDR3 has 15 residues. Per the germline V gene, CDR1 is PRHDT and CDR2 is FYEKMQ (reference sequence). The CDR3 DNA reads as TGTGCCAGCAGCTTAGAGGTCAGGGGGAACACTGAAGCTTTCTTT. It translates to CASSLEVRGNTEAFF.

The chain links TRBV3-1 (or the pseudogene TRBV3-2) to TRBJ1-4, with 7 bases lining up with TRBD1. Unmatched junction bases numbered 14, after V lost 5 bases and J lost 5 bases. The CDR3 extends over 17 amino acids. The V gene's germline CDR1 is LGHDT and CDR2 YNNKEL (reference sequence). In DNA, the CDR3 is TGTGCCAGCAGCAGAGACAGGGCGCCCGAGAAAAATGAAAAACTGTTTTTT. Its protein product is CASSRDRAPEKNEKLFF.

The genes are TRBV3-1 (or the pseudogene TRBV3-2) and TRBJ2-2; D is perhaps TRBD2 (7 bases). Germline lookup yields CDR1 LGHDT and CDR2 YNNKEL (reference sequence). The CDR3 runs to 18 residues. V lost 5 bases to trimming and J lost 3 bases, with 22 bases between them. The CDR3 is CASSGTLWGGLDTGELFF. The CDR3 DNA reads TGTGCCAGCAGCGGGACATTGTGGGGGGGCCTGGACACCGGGGAGCTGTTTTTT.

The chain carries TRBV15 and TRBJ2-2; D is possibly TRBD1 (5 bases). The CDR3 runs to 14 residues. The germline V gene encodes CDR1 LNHNV and CDR2 YYDKDF (reference sequence). The V end lost 0 bases, the J end lost 3 bases, and 5 bases lay between the germline ends. The CDR3 spells CATSREGDTGELFF. The CDR3 region has the DNA TGTGCCACCAGCAGAGAAGGGGACACCGGGGAGCTGTTTTTT. Using reference TRBV15 and TRBJ2-2 for the parts outside the CDR3, the full variable domain is DAMVIQNPRYQVTQFGKPVTLSCSQTLNHNVMYWYQQKSSQAPKLLFHYYDKDFNNEADTPDNFQSRRPNTSFCFLDIRSPGLGDTAMYLCATSREGDTGELFFGEGSRLTVL.

V is TRBV28 and J is TRBJ1-6, with D maybe TRBD1 (5 bases). The CDR3 is 17 residues long. Germline V gene lookup returns CDR1 MDHEN and CDR2 SYDVKM. V shed 1 base and J shed 7 bases, with 17 bases lying between them. CDR3 bases: TGTGCCAGCAGTTTATTGGTATCGGGGAGGGGAAATTCACCCCTCCACTTT. Its protein product is CASSLLVSGRGNSPLHF.

V is TRBV6-5 and J is TRBJ1-1; TRBD1 agrees at 11 bases. V shed 4 bases and J 4 bases; nucleotides not matched to a gene: 2. Germline V gene data show CDR1 as MNHEY and CDR2 as SVGAGI. CDR3 size: 14 residues. This CDR3 reads CASSSGTGGTEAFF. CDR3 sequence (DNA): TGTGCCAGCAGTTCAGGGACAGGGGGCACTGAAGCTTTCTTT.

The chain uses TRBV7-2 and TRBJ1-4; D is unclear. With 3 bases removed from V and 6 bases from J, the gap between germline ends came to 11 bases. Germline-derived CDR1 and CDR2 are SGHTA and FQGNSA. This CDR3 comprises 14 residues. The CDR3 loop reads CASSLRGLDEKLFF. The CDR3 DNA sequence: TGTGCCAGCAGCTTGCGGGGTTTAGATGAAAAACTGTTTTTT.

This clone occurred a few times. The rearrangement links TRBV2 to TRBJ1-2, with a possible D match to TRBD1 (6 bases). Germline lookup yields CDR1 SNHLY and CDR2 FYNNEI. Between the trimmed V and J ends, which lost 5 bases and 5 bases, there was a span of 21 bases. CDR3 length: 16 residues. The CDR3 sequence is CASSYRVPSVKYGYTF. The CDR3 bases are TGTGCCAGCAGTTACAGGGTCCCTTCTGTAAAGTATGGCTACACCTTC.

This clone has a handful of counts. V usage is TRBV6-1 and J usage is TRBJ1-2, with a possible D match to TRBD1 (5 bases). Trimming shortened V by 3 bases and J by 5 bases, and 13 bases separated the two germline ends. Germline V gene sequence: CDR1 MNHNS, CDR2 SASEGT. The CDR3 totals 14 residues. The CDR3 DNA reads TGTGCCAGCAGTGATGGGGCGGAAGTGTATGGCTACACCTTC. As protein: CASSDGAEVYGYTF.

CDR3 region: CSAEGTYEQYF. The CDR3, as DNA: TGCAGTGCCGAGGGCACCTACGAGCAGTACTTC. The chain recombines TRBV20-1 with TRBJ2-7, with a tentative D call TRBD2 (5 bases). Germline V gene lookup returns CDR1 DFQATT and CDR2 SNEGSKA (reference sequence). The CDR3 extends over 11 amino acids. With 6 bases removed from V and 2 bases from J, the gap between germline ends came to 8 bases.

Notes on this clone: Other DNA sequences in the sample encode the same CDR3. The gene calls are TRBV5-1 and TRBJ2-7, with TRBD1 as a possible D gene (5 bases). Germline assignment: CDR1 SGHRS and CDR2 YFSETQ. The CDR3 contains 14 residues. The V and J ends lost 0 bases and 3 bases respectively, with 10 bases between them. CDR3 sequence reads: CASSLGQGSYEQYF. For the CDR3, the DNA is TGCGCCAGCAGCTTGGGTCAGGGCAGCTACGAGCAGTACTTC.

The chain recombines TRBV5-1 with TRBJ2-7; 7 nucleotides align to TRBD1. V was clipped by 1 base and J by 7 bases; unmatched bases: 11. CDR1 and CDR2 from the germline V gene are SGHRS and YFSETQ. This CDR3 comprises 15 residues. The CDR3: CASSLNTGDTREQYF. The CDR3 coding sequence is TGCGCCAGCAGCTTGAACACAGGGGACACGCGAGAGCAGTACTTC.

CDR3 amino acids: CASSERGQGLSTEAFF. The CDR3, as DNA: TGTGCCAGCAGCGAACGCGGACAGGGCCTTAGCACTGAAGCTTTCTTT. The V gene is TRBV7-8, the J gene TRBJ1-1; 8 bases match TRBD1. J lost 4 bases, V lost 5 bases, and 12 bases had no gene match. This CDR3 spans 16 amino acids. The V gene's germline CDR1 is SGHVS and CDR2 FQNEAQ.

V and J are TRBV11-3 and TRBJ1-1; D remains unclear. V was cut by 5 bases and J by 2 bases, with 9 bases left in between. The CDR3 is 13 amino acids. CDR1 and CDR2 from the germline V gene are SGHNT and YENEEA. The CDR3 sequence: CASSLRFNTEAFF. CDR3 bases: TGTGCCAGCAGCCTCCGTTTCAACACTGAAGCTTTCTTT.

Only one count was recorded for this clone. The chain recombines TRBV18 with TRBJ2-1; 9 bases map to TRBD1. The CDR3 loop spans 15 amino acids. The germline CDR1 and CDR2 sequences are KGHSH and LQKENI. Trimming took 3 bases from V and 12 from J; bases not matched to a gene: 12. The CDR3 sequence is CASSPMLTGTGWQFF. The CDR3 region has the DNA TGTGCCAGCTCACCGATGTTAACCGGGACAGGGTGGCAGTTCTTC. The complete variable domain, with remaining parts taken from reference TRBV18 and TRBJ2-1, reads NAGVMQNPRHLVRRRGQEARLRCSPMKGHSHVYWYRQLPEEGLKFMVYLQKENIIDESGMPKERFSAEFPKEGPSILRIQQVVRGDSAAYFCASSPMLTGTGWQFFGPGTRLTVL.

The chain uses TRBV9 and TRBJ1-4; 7 bases line up with TRBD1. With V trimmed by 2 bases and J by 4 bases, 5 bases remained unmatched. The CDR3 is 15 residues long. Per germline, CDR1 SGDLS and CDR2 YYNGEE. The CDR3 sequence: CASSVRQGNNEKLFF. The CDR3 DNA is TGTGCCAGCAGCGTCCGACAGGGAAATAATGAAAAACTGTTTTTT.

The count of this clone is one. The chain uses TRBV27 and TRBJ1-1; no definite D call. V was trimmed by 2 bases and J by 2 bases, leaving 6 bases between them. The CDR3 spans 13 residues. Germline loops: CDR1 MNHEY, CDR2 SMNVEV (reference sequence). The CDR3 DNA reads as TGTGCCAGCAGTTTACAGTCTAACACTGAAGCTTTCTTT. It codes for CASSLQSNTEAFF.

The rearrangement joins TRBV11-3 to TRBJ2-7; possibly TRBD2 for D (6 bases). V was pared by 2 bases and J by 6 bases, with 8 bases between. Germline CDR1 is SGHNT and CDR2 is YENEEA. CDR3 length equals 12 residues. CDR3 coding DNA: TGTGCCAGCAGCTTAAGACTAGGCGAGCAGTACTTC. Translation: CASSLRLGEQYF.

This chain uses TRBV27 with TRBJ1-2, with D maybe TRBD1 (6 bases). The CDR3 sequence is 13 residues long. V shed 2 bases and J shed 5 bases, with 9 bases lying between them. The germline V gene encodes CDR1 MNHEY and CDR2 SMNVEV (reference sequence). This chain's CDR3 is CASSLTGRYGYTF. CDR3 coding DNA: TGTGCCAGCAGTTTAACAGGGCGGTATGGCTACACCTTC.

The V and J genes are TRBV7-6 and TRBJ1-4; TRBD1 aligns across 8 bases. The CDR3 is 15 amino acids. Trimming at V came to 5 bases and at J to 8 bases, leaving 10 bases not matched to a gene. Germline V gives CDR1 SGHVS, CDR2 FNYEAQ. CDR3 sequence reads: CASSVGQGKKEKLFF. The CDR3 region has the DNA TGTGCCAGCAGCGTAGGACAGGGCAAAAAGGAAAAACTGTTTTTT.